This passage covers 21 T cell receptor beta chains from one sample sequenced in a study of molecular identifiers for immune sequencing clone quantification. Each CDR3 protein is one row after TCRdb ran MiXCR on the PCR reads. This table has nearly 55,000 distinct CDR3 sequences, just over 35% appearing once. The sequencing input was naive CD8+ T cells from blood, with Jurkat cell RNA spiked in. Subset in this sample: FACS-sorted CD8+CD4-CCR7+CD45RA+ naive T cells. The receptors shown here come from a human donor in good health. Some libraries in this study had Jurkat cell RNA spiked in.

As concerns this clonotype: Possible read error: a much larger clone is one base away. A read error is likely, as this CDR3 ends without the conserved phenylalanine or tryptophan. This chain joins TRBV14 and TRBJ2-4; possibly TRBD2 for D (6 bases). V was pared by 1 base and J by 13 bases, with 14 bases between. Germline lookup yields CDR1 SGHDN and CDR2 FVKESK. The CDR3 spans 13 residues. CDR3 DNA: TGTGCCAGCAGCCAAGTAGCGGCTCCCCTCCAGTACCTC. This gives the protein CASSQVAAPLQYL.

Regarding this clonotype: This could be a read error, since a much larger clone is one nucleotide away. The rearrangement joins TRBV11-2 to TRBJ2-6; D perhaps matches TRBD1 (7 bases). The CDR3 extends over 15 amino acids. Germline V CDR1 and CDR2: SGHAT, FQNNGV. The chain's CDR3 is CASSQTGTGANGLTF. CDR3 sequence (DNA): TGTGCCAGCAGCCAGACAGGGACTGGGGCCAACGGCCTGACTTTC.

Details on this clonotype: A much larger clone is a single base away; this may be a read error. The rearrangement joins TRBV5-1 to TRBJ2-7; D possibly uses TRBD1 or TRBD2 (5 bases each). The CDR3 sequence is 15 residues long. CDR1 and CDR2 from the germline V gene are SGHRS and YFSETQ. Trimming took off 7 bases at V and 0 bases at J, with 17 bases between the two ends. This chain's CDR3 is CASGPGAGRSYEQYF. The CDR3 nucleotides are TGCGCCAGCGGCCCCGGGGCAGGACGCTCCTACGAGCAGTACTTC.

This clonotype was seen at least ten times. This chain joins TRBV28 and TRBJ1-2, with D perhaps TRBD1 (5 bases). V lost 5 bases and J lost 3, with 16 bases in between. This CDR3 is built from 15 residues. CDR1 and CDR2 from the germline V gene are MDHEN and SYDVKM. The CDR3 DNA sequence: TGTGCCAGCAGTCTACGGGACGGAAATTACTATGGCTACACCTTC. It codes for CASSLRDGNYYGYTF.

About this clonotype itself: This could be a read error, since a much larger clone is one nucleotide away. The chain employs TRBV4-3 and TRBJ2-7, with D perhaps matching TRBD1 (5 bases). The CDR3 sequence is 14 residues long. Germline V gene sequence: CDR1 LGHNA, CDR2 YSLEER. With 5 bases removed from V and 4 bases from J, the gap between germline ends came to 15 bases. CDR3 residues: CASSTRTREYEQYF. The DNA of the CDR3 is TGCGCCAGCAGCACCCGAACCAGGGAATACGAGCAGTACTTC.

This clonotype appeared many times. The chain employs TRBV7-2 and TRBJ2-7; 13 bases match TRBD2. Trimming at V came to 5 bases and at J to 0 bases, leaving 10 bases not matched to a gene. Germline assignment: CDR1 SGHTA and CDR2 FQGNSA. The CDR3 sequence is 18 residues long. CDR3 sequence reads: CASSPLSTSGRYSYEQYF. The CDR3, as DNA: TGTGCCAGCAGCCCCCTTTCGACTAGCGGGAGGTACTCCTACGAGCAGTACTTC.

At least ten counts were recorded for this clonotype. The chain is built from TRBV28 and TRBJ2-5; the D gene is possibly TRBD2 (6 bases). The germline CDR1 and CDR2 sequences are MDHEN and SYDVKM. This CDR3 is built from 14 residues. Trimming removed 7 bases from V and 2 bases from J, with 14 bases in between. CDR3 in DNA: TGTGCCAGCACCCCGCCGGGACTTCAAGAGACCCAGTACTTC. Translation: CASTPPGLQETQYF. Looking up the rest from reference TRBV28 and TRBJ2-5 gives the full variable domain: DVKVTQSSRYLVKRTGEKVFLECVQDMDHENMFWYRQDPGLGLRLIYFSYDVKMKEKGDIPEGYSVSREKKERFSLILESASTNQTSMYLCASTPPGLQETQYFGPGTRLLVL.

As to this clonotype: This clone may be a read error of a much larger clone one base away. The CDR3 here is CSARRLAGGLETDTQYF. CDR3 sequence (DNA): TGCAGTGCTAGACGCCTAGCGGGAGGGTTGGAAACAGATACGCAGTATTTT. The genes are TRBV20-1 and TRBJ2-3; TRBD2 agrees at 12 bases. This CDR3 comprises 17 residues. Germline V CDR1 and CDR2: DFQATT, SNEGSKA (reference sequence). Losses at the gene ends were 2 bases for V and 3 bases for J; bases not matched to a gene: 9.

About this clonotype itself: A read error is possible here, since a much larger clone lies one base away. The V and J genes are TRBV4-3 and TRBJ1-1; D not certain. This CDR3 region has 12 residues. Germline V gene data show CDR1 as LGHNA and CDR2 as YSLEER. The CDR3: CDSSQGHTEAFF. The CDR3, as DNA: TGCGACAGCAGCCAAGGTCACACTGAAGCTTTCTTT.

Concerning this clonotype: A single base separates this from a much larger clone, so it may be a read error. CDR3 DNA: TGTGCCGGCAGCCGGGCTATCACTAACTATGGCTACACCTTC. Protein: CAGSRAITNYGYTF. The chain recombines TRBV6-2 or TRBV6-3 with TRBJ1-2, with D hard to call. Germline assignment: CDR1 MNHEY and CDR2 SVGEGT. The CDR3 has 14 residues.

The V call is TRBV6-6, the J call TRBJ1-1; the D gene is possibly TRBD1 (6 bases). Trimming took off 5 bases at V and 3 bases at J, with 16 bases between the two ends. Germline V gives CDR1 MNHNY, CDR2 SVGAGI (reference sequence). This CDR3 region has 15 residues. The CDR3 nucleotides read TGTGCCAGCAGTACTACAGGGTTTTGGGACACTGAAGCTTTCTTT. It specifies CASSTTGFWDTEAFF.

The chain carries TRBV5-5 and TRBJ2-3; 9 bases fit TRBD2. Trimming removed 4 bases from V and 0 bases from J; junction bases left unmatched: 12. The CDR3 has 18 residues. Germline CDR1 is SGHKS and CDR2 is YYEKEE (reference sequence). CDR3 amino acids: CASSPLSGRMGSTDTQYF. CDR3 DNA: TGTGCCAGCAGCCCACTAAGCGGGAGGATGGGTAGCACAGATACGCAGTATTTT. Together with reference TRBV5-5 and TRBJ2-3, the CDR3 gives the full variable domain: DAGVTQSPTHLIKTRGQQVTLRCSPISGHKSVSWYQQVLGQGPQFIFQYYEKEERGRGNFPDRFSARQFPNYSSELNVNALLLGDSALYLCASSPLSGRMGSTDTQYFGPGTRLTVL.

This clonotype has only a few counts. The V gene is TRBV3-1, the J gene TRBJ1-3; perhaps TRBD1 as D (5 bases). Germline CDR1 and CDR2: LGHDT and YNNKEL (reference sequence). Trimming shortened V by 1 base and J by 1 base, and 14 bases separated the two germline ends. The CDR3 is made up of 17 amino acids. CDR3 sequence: CASSQGRDRASGNTIYF. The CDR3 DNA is TGTGCCAGCAGCCAAGGCAGGGACCGAGCGTCTGGAAACACCATATATTTT.

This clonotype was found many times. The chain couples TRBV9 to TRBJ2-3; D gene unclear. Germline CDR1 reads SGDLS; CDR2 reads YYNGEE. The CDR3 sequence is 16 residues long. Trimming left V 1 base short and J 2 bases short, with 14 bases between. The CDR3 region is CASSVRSSSHTDTQYF. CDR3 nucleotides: TGTGCCAGCAGCGTACGTTCCTCCTCACACACAGATACGCAGTATTTT.

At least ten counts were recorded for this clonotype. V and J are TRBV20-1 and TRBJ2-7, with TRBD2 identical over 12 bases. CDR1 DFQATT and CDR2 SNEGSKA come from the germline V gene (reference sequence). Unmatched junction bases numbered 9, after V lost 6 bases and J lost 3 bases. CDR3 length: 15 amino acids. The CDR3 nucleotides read TGCAGTGCGATTGAGATGACTAGCGGGGGCTACGAGCAGTACTTC. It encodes CSAIEMTSGGYEQYF.

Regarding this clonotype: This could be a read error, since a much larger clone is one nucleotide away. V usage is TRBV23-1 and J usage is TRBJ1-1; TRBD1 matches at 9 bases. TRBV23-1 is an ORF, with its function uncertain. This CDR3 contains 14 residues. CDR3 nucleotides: TGCGCCAGCACGCAGACAGGGGGAGACACTGAAGCTATCTTT. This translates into CASTQTGGDTEAIF.

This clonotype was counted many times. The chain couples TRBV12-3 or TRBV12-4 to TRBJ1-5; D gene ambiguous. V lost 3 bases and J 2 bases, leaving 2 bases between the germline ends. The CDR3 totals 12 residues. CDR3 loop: CASSFGNQPQHF. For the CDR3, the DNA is TGTGCCAGCAGTTTCGGCAATCAGCCCCAGCATTTT.

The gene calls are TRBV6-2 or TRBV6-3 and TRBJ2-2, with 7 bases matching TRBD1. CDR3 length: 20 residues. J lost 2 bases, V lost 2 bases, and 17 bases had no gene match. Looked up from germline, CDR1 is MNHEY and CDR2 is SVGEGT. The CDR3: CASSYHPPFLRDRNTGELFF. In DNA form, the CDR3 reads TGTGCCAGCAGTTACCATCCTCCGTTTCTCCGGGACAGAAACACCGGGGAGCTGTTTTTT.

The CDR3 DNA reads as TGTGCCAGTAGTACCGGACGCGAGCAGTACTTC. Its translation: CASSTGREQYF. The gene calls are TRBV19 and TRBJ2-7; unclear D gene. Looked up from germline, CDR1 is LNHDA and CDR2 is SQIVND (reference sequence). Trimming left V 4 bases short and J 6 bases short, with 7 bases between. This CDR3 spans 11 amino acids.

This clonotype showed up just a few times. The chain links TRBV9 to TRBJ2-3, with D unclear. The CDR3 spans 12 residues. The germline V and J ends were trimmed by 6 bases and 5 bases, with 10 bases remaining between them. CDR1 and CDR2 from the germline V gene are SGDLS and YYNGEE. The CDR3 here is CASKGLEDTQYF. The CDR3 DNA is TGTGCCAGCAAAGGCCTTGAAGATACGCAGTATTTT.

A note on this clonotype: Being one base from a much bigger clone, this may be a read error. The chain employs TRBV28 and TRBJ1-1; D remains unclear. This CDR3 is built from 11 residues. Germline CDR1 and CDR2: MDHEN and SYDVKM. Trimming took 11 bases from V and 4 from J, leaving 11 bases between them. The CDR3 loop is CAASRGTEAFF. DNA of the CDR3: TGTGCCGCCTCTCGGGGCACTGAAGCTTTCTTT.